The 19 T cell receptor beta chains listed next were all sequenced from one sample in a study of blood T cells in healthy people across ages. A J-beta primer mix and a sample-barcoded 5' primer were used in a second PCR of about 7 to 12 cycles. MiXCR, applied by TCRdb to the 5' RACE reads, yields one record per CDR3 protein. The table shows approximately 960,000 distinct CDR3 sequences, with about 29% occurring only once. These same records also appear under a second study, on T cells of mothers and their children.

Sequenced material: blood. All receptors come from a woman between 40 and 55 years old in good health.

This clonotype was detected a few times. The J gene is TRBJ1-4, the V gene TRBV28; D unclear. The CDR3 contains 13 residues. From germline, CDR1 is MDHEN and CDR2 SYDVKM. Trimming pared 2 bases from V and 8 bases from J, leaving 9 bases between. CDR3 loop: CASSLHVAEKLFF. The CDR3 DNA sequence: TGTGCCAGCAGTTTACACGTGGCGGAAAAACTGTTTTTT.

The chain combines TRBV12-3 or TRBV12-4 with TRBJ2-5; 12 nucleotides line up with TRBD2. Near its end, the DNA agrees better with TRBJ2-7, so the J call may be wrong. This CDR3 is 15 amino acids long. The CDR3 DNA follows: TGTGCCAGCAGTTCTCAGACTAGCGGGGGCTACGAGCAGTACTTC. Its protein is CASSSQTSGGYEQYF.

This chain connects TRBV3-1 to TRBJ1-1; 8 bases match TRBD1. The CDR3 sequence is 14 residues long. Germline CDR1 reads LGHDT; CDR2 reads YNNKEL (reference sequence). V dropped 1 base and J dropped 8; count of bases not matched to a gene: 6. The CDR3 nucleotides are TGTGCCAGCAGCCAAGGGTCAGGGGGCAGGGAAGCTTTCTTT. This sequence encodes CASSQGSGGREAFF.

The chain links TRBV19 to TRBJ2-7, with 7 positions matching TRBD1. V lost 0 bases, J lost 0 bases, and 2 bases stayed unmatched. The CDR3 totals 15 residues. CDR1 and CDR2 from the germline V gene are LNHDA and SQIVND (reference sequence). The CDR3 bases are TGTGCCAGTAGTATAGAGGACAGGCCCTCCTACGAGCAGTACTTC. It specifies CASSIEDRPSYEQYF.

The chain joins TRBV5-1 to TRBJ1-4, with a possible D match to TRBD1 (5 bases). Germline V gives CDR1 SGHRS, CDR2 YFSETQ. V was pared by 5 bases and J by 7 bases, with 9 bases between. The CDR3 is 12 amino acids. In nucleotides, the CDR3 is TGCGCCAGCAGGGACGGGGGTGAAAAACTGTTTTTT. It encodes CASRDGGEKLFF.

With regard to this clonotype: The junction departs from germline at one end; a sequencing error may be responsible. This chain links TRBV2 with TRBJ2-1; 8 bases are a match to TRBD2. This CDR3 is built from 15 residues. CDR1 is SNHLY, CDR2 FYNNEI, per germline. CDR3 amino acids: CVSCRSGAPRNEQFF. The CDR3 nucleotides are TGTGTCAGCTGTCGTAGCGGGGCCCCGAGGAATGAGCAGTTCTTC.

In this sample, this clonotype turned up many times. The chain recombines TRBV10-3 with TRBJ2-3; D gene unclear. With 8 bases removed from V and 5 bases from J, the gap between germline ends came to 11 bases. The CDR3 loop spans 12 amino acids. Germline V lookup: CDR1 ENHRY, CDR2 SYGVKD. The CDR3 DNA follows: TGTGCCATCGCTGACGCTGTAGATACGCAGTATTTT. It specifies CAIADAVDTQYF.

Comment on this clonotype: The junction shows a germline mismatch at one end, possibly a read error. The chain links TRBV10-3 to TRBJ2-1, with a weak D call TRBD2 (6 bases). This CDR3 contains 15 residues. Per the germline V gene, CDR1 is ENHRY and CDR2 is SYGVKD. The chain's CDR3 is CAVSESEGLRNEQFF. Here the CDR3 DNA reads TGTGCCGTCAGTGAGTCTGAGGGACTCCGCAATGAGCAGTTCTTC.

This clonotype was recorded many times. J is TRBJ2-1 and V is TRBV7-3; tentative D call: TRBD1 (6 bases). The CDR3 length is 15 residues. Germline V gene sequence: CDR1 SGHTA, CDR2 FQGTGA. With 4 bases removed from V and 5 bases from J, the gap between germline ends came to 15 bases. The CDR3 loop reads CASSSGLGTHNEQFF. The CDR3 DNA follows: TGTGCCAGCAGCTCAGGACTCGGGACACACAATGAGCAGTTCTTC.

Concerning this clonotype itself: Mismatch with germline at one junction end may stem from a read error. The CDR3 sequence: CASTLGPWAGAFF. The CDR3 bases are TGTGCCAGCACCTTAGGACCCTGGGCGGGAGCTTTCTTT. The rearrangement links TRBV11-2 to TRBJ1-1, with D uncertain. Germline loops: CDR1 SGHAT, CDR2 FQNNGV. The CDR3 extends over 13 amino acids.

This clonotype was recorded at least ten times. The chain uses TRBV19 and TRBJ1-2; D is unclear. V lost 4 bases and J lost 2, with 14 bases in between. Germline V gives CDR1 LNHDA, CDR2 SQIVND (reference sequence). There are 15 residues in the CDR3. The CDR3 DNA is TGTGCCAGTAGTAACGCGTGGGTGGCAAACTATGGCTACACCTTC. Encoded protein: CASSNAWVANYGYTF.

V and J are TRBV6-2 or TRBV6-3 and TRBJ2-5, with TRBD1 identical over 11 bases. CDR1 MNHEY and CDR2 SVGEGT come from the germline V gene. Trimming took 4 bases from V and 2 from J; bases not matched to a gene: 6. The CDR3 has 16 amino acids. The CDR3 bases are TGTGCCAGCAGTTTCGGACAGGGGGCTAGACAAGAGACCCAGTACTTC. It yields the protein CASSFGQGARQETQYF.

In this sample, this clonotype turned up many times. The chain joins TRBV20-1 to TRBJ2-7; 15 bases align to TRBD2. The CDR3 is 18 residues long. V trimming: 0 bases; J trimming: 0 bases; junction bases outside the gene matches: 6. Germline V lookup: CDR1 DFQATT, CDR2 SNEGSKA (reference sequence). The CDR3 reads CSAREGLAGGPLSYEQYF. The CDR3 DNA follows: TGCAGTGCTAGAGAGGGACTAGCGGGGGGACCCCTCTCCTACGAGCAGTACTTC.

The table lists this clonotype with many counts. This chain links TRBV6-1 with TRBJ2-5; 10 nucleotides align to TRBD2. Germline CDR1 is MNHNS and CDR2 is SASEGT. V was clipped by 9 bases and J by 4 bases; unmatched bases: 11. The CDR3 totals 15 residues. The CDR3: CASSRGLAFSETQYF. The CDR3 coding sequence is TGTGCCAGTTCTAGGGGACTAGCGTTTTCAGAGACCCAGTACTTC.

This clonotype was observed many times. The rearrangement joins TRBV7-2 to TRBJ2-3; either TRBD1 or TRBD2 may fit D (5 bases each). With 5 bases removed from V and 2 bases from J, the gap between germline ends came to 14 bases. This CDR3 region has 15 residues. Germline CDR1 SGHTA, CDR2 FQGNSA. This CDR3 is CASSPGQQHTDTQYF. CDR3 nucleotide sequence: TGTGCCAGCAGCCCGGGGCAACAGCACACAGATACGCAGTATTTT.

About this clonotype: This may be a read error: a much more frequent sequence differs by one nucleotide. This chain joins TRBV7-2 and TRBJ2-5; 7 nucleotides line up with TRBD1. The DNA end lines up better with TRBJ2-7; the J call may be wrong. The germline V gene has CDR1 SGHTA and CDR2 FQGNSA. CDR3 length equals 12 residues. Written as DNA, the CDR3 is TGTGCCAGCGGCTCGACAGGGACCGAGCAGTACTTC. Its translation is CASGSTGTEQYF.

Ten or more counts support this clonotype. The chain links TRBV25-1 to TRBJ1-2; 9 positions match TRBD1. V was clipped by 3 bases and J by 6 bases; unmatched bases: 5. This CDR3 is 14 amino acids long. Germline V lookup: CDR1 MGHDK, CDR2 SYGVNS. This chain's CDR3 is CASSEQQGADGYTF. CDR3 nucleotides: TGTGCCAGCAGTGAGCAACAGGGGGCGGATGGCTACACCTTC.

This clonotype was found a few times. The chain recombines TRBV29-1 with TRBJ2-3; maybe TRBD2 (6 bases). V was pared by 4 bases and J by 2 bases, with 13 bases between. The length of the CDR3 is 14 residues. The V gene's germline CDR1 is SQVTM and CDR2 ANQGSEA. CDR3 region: CSVAPGLHTDTQYF. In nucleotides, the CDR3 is TGCAGCGTTGCGCCCGGACTACACACAGATACGCAGTATTTT.

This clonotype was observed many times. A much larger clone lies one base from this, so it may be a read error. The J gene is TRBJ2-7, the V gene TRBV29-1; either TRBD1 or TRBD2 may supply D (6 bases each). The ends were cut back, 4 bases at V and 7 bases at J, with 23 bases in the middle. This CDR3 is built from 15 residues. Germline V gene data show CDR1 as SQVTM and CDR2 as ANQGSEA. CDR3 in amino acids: CSVVLAGGQYNEQYF. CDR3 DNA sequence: TGCAGCGTTGTTTTGGCCGGGGGCCAGTACAATGAGCAGTACTTC.